The present T cell receptor (beta chain) was sequenced within a study of response to subunit inactivated influenza vaccine. Findings of the study overall: Each seasonal influenza vaccination, the authors suggested, recruits few new T cells.

The CDR3 contains 15 residues. V was cut by 2 bases and J by 5 bases, with 13 bases left in between. Germline V gene lookup returns CDR1 SGHTA and CDR2 FQGNSA. Via MiXCR, TCRdb re-called the RT-PCR reads, giving one row per CDR3 protein. The sample lists 800,000 or so distinct CDR3 sequences, 21% occurring once. As to this clonotype: The antigen remains unidentified.

This TCR derives from a man aged 50-60 years who received an inactivated influenza vaccine. V gene TRBV7-2 combines with J gene TRBJ2-1, with a tentative D call TRBD2 (5 bases). The sequenced sample was PBMCs from blood, obtained more than 4 days after vaccination. In nucleotides, the CDR3 is TGTGCCAGCAGCTTATTGCGCCGGGGAGACAATGAGCAGTTCTTC. It translates to CASSLLRRGDNEQFF.